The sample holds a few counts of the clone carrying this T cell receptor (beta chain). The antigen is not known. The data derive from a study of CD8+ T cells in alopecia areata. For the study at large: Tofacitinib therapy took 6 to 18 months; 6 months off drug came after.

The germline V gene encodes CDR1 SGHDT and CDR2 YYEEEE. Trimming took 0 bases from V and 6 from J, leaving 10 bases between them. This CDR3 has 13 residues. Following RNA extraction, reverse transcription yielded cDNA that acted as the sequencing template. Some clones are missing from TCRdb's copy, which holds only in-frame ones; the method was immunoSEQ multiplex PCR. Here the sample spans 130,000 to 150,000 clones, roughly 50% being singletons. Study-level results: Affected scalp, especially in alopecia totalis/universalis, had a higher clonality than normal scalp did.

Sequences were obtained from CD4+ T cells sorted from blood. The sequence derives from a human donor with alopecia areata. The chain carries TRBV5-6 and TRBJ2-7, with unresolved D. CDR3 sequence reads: CASSLDQRGEQYF. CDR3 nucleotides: TGTGCCAGCAGCTTGGACCAGCGCGGCGAGCAGTACTTC. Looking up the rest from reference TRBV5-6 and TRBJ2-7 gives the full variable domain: DAGVTQSPTHLIKTRGQQVTLRCSPKSGHDTVSWYQQALGQGPQFIFQYYEEEERQRGNFPDRFSGHQFPNYSSELNVNALLLGDSALYLCASSLDQRGEQYFGPGTRLTVT.